This TCR beta chain is from a study of post-analysis software for immune sequencing data. The library was made from cDNA and included unique molecular identifiers. From the PCR reads, TCRdb called clonotypes with MiXCR, one entry per CDR3 protein. The sample yields roughly 800,000 distinct CDR3 sequences, 30% seen once. To note about this clonotype: The CDR3 does not end in the conserved phenylalanine or tryptophan, so this is likely a read error.

The receptor's source is a girl aged 10 to 17 with multiple sclerosis. The sequenced material came from blood.

CDR3 nucleotides: TGCGCCAGCAGCGTAAACGTGGGAGGCACTGAAGCTTTCTGT. Its translation is CASSVNVGGTEAFC. The genes are TRBV5-1 and TRBJ1-1; D uncertain. Between the trimmed V and J ends, which lost 4 bases and 4 bases, there was a span of 14 bases. The CDR3 is made up of 14 amino acids. CDR1 and CDR2 (germline): SGHRS, YFSETQ.